The present TCR beta chain was sequenced within a study of blood T cells in healthy people across ages. Germline V CDR1 and CDR2: MNHNS, SASEGT. The CDR3 has 16 residues. V dropped 6 bases and J dropped 0; count of bases not matched to a gene: 7. With a J-beta primer mix and a sample-barcoded 5' primer, a second PCR ran roughly 6 to 11 cycles. A minimum of 3 million CDR3-containing paired-end reads was obtained for each sample. A single record per CDR3 protein comes from TCRdb applying MiXCR to the 5' RACE reads. Of some 1,800,000 distinct CDR3 sequences listed, roughly two fifths were seen once; the top ten hold around 23%. In regard to this clonotype: What it binds is not known. This CDR3 fails to terminate in the conserved phenylalanine or tryptophan, so it likely reflects a read error.

Broader study findings: Naive T cell percentage showed a strong correlation with TCR beta diversity. Possibly confounding the expanded clonotype changes was the fact that donor CMV status was unknown.

Sequencing was done on a sample of blood. The source is a human donor in good health. V gene TRBV6-1 combines with J gene TRBJ1-4; 7 positions match TRBD1. CDR3 bases: TGTGCCAGCAGGGAGAAGGGGACAGCAACTAATGAAAAACTGTTTTTG. Translation: CASREKGTATNEKLFL.